Listed below are T cell receptor beta chains from one sample, sequenced in a study of blood T cells in healthy people across ages. One entry per CDR3 protein results from TCRdb running MiXCR on the 5' RACE reads. The sample has 550,000 to 650,000 distinct CDR3 sequences; approximately 30% are singletons. Sequenced material: blood. These TCRs come from an elderly woman in good health. Both conserved end residues are part of each CDR3. The order of the fields is clone size, V gene, D gene, J gene, CDR3 DNA, CDR3 protein. D genes are given only for firm matches. Clone size, where shown, is once, few, many, or a class for clones that have expanded.

.	TRBV6-6	TRBD1	TRBJ1-1	TGTGCCAGCAGTTACTCTCAGGGACAGGGTTTTATCGCTGAAGCTTTCTTT	CASSYSQGQGFIAEAFF
many	TRBV28	.	TRBJ2-1	TGTGCCAGCAGTTTATCGTACCCCAGGGAGATGCAGTTCTTC	CASSLSYPREMQFF
.	TRBV5-1	.	TRBJ1-1	TGCGCCAGCAGTGGGGGAGGGGAGGGTGACACTGAAGCTTTCTTT	CASSGGGEGDTEAFF
many	TRBV10-3	.	TRBJ1-1	TGTGCCATCAGGGCAGAGGGGAACACTGAAGCTTTCTTT	CAIRAEGNTEAFF
.	TRBV21-1	.	TRBJ1-2	TGTGCCAGCAGCAAAGCCTCTGCTACCGGGACAGGGAGGGTAGGCTACACCTTC	CASSKASATGTGRVGYTF
.	TRBV5-1	TRBD2	TRBJ2-3	TGCGCCAGCAGCCCTGGACTAGCGGCTGATACAGATACGCAGTATTTT	CASSPGLAADTDTQYF
.	TRBV7-2	TRBD1	TRBJ1-5	TGTGCCAGCAGCGAGGGGGCGCAGGGGGGGCAGCCCCAGCATTTT	CASSEGAQGGQPQHF
many	TRBV28	.	TRBJ2-1	TGTGCCAGCAGTTTTCGATCGACCGACAATGAGCAGTTCTTC	CASSFRSTDNEQFF
many	TRBV5-6	TRBD1	TRBJ2-7	TGTGCCAGCAGCTTATTCCGACAGGGTCTTACCTACGAGCAGTACTTC	CASSLFRQGLTYEQYF
many	TRBV9	TRBD2	TRBJ2-5	TGTGCCAGCAGCGTAGTTGCGGGGGGTGGGCCCCAAGAGACCCAGTACTTC	CASSVVAGGGPQETQYF
.	TRBV7-2	TRBD2	TRBJ2-5	TGTGCCAGCAGCTCCAGACTAGCGGGGGTTGTCAGTCAGCAGACCCAGTACTTC	CASSSRLAGVVSQQTQYF
many	TRBV29-1	TRBD2	TRBJ2-5	TGCAGCGTTGGGATAGCGGGGGGCGGGGAGACCCAGTACTTC	CSVGIAGGGETQYF
many	TRBV7-2	TRBD2	TRBJ2-7	TGTGCCAGCAGCTTTACTAGCGGACACTACGAGCAGTACTTC	CASSFTSGHYEQYF
.	TRBV6-5	.	TRBJ1-3	TGTGCCAGCAGGACAGGAGGGGTTGGAAACACCATATATTTT	CASRTGGVGNTIYF
many	TRBV2	.	TRBJ2-7	TGTGCCAGCAGCGGCCGGGACGGTTCCTACGAGCAGTACTTC	CASSGRDGSYEQYF
many	TRBV12-3/TRBV12-4	.	TRBJ2-3	TGTGCCAGCAGTTTACAGGGGGATACGCAGTATTTT	CASSLQGDTQYF
many	TRBV20-1	.	TRBJ2-7	TGCAGTGCTAGCGGGTTCTCCTACGAGCAGTACTTC	CSASGFSYEQYF
many	TRBV24-1	.	TRBJ2-3	TGTGCCACCAGCCTTTACGATACGCAGTATTTT	CATSLYDTQYF
once	TRBV7-9	TRBD1	TRBJ2-1	TGTGCCAGCAGCTCCGGGACAGGGGTCTACGAGCAGTTCTTC	CASSSGTGVYEQFF
many	TRBV6-5	TRBD1	TRBJ1-5	TGTGCCAGCAGCGACAGGGGAAGACAGCCCCAGCATTTT	CASSDRGRQPQHF
many	TRBV10-3	TRBD1	TRBJ2-5	TGTGCCATCAGCCAGACAGGGGGCGGAAAGACCCAGTACTTC	CAISQTGGGKTQYF
.	TRBV7-6	.	TRBJ2-2	TGTGCCAGCAGCCCCCGGGACCGCGGGGAGCTGTTTTTT	CASSPRDRGELFF
many	TRBV5-1	.	TRBJ1-6	TGCGCCAGCAGCTTACAGGGTCTAAATTCACCCCTCCACTTT	CASSLQGLNSPLHF
many	TRBV7-9	.	TRBJ1-4	TGTGCCAGCAGCGGACAGTCAACTAATGAAAAACTGTTTTTT	CASSGQSTNEKLFF
many	TRBV4-2	.	TRBJ1-2	TGTGCCAGCAGCCAAGATCTGGGGGTGTATGGCTACACCTTC	CASSQDLGVYGYTF
once	TRBV5-1	.	TRBJ1-1	TGCGCCAGCAGCTTGGCCCCCACAGGGTACACTGAAGCTTTCTTT	CASSLAPTGYTEAFF
few	TRBV5-1	.	TRBJ2-7	TGCGCCAGCAGCAACATTCCGGGACTTCGCTACAATGAGCAGTACTTC	CASSNIPGLRYNEQYF
once	TRBV7-2	TRBD2	TRBJ2-1	TGTGCCAGCAGCTTCTCAGGACTAGTCGCCAATGAGCAGTTCTTC	CASSFSGLVANEQFF
.	TRBV15	.	TRBJ1-4	TGTGCCACCAGGGTGGGCTCAACTAATGAAAAACTGTTTTTT	CATRVGSTNEKLFF
.	TRBV5-1	.	TRBJ1-1	TGCGCCAGCAGCTTGTCCTCTCCGGCACAAGCTTTCTTT	CASSLSSPAQAFF
once	TRBV12-3/TRBV12-4	TRBD1	TRBJ1-5	TGTGCCAGCAAAGGGGACAGGGATCAGCCCCAGCATTTT	CASKGDRDQPQHF
many	TRBV20-1	.	TRBJ2-1	TGCAGTGCTAGGAAGGGGGGGCCGGACTACAATGAGCAGTTCTTC	CSARKGGPDYNEQFF
many	TRBV9	.	TRBJ1-5	TGTGCCAGCAGCGTAGAGGCAGGGTTAAATCAGCCCCAGCATTTT	CASSVEAGLNQPQHF